Presented here are 32 T cell receptor beta chains from one specimen sequenced in a study of technical replicates of blood from a few donors. Here immunoSEQ multiplex PCR was the method, and the copy in TCRdb shows in-frame clones only, minus some. This sample carries 75,000 to 100,000 clones, approximately 95% of them seen once, and the ten largest clones take 0.26%. The sample comprised T cells isolated from PBMCs. These receptors all come from a human donor in good health.

V gene TRBV7-2 combines with J gene TRBJ2-3; 9 bases line up with TRBD2. CDR3 length: 17 amino acids. With 5 bases clipped from V and 2 bases from J, the junction kept 11 bases outside the gene matches. Germline V gene lookup returns CDR1 SGHTA and CDR2 FQGNSA. CDR3 in DNA: TGTGCCAGCAGCATCCCTCGGCGCGGGAGGGCCACAGATACGCAGTATTTT. This sequence encodes CASSIPRRGRATDTQYF. Complete variable domain (other parts from reference TRBV7-2 and TRBJ2-3): GAGVSQSPSNKVTEKGKDVELRCDPISGHTALYWYRQSLGQGLEFLIYFQGNSAPDKSGLPSDRFSAERTGGSVSTLTIQRTQQEDSAVYLCASSIPRRGRATDTQYFGPGTRLTVL.

The chain employs TRBV5-1 and TRBJ2-7, with 7 bases matching TRBD1. The trim removed 0 bases at V and 5 bases at J, leaving 5 bases unmatched. CDR1 is SGHRS and CDR2 is YFSETQ in the germline V gene. There are 14 residues in the CDR3. The CDR3: CASSLGQGAHEQYF. Here the CDR3 DNA reads TGCGCCAGCAGCTTGGGACAGGGCGCTCACGAGCAGTACTTC. The complete variable domain, with remaining parts taken from reference TRBV5-1 and TRBJ2-7, reads KAGVTQTPRYLIKTRGQQVTLSCSPISGHRSVSWYQQTPGQGLQFLFEYFSETQRNKGNFPGRFSGRQFSNSRSEMNVSTLELGDSALYLCASSLGQGAHEQYFGPGTRLTVT.

This rearrangement joins TRBV5-1 to TRBJ1-1; D perhaps matches TRBD1 (6 bases). Germline loops: CDR1 SGHRS, CDR2 YFSETQ. V lost 0 bases, J lost 3 bases, and 9 bases lay in between. This CDR3 region has 14 residues. The CDR3 loop is CASSLVPGDTEAFF. CDR3 sequence (DNA): TGCGCCAGCAGCTTGGTTCCAGGGGACACTGAAGCTTTCTTT.

CDR3 DNA: TGTGCCAGCACACGGGGCCAAGAGACCCAGTACTTC. Amino acid sequence: CASTRGQETQYF. This chain uses TRBV7-9 with TRBJ2-5; the D gene is possibly TRBD2 (5 bases). Germline V CDR1 and CDR2: SEHNR, FQNEAQ (reference sequence). The ends were cut back, 7 bases at V and 1 base at J, with 7 bases in the middle. This CDR3 region has 12 residues.

This chain uses TRBV4-1 with TRBJ1-2; D uncertain. The germline CDR1 and CDR2 sequences are MGHRA and YSYEKL. Trimming removed 0 bases at V and 7 bases at J, with 15 bases between. The CDR3 loop spans 15 amino acids. Here the CDR3 reads CASSQDQVPVSGYTF. CDR3 nucleotides: TGCGCCAGCAGCCAAGATCAAGTCCCCGTTAGTGGCTACACCTTC.

CDR3 in DNA: TGCGCCAGCAGCCCAGCGGGGGGGGTCGAAGAGACCCAGTACTTC. It encodes CASSPAGGVEETQYF. The V gene is TRBV5-1, the J gene TRBJ2-5; TRBD2 aligns across 10 bases. Trimming took 4 bases from V and 3 from J; bases not matched to a gene: 6. The CDR3 has 15 residues. Germline loops: CDR1 SGHRS, CDR2 YFSETQ.

This chain links TRBV6-1 with TRBJ1-5; maybe TRBD1 (5 bases). Germline V gene sequence: CDR1 MNHNS, CDR2 SASEGT. CDR3 size: 14 residues. Trimming took off 1 base at V and 5 bases at J, with 9 bases between the two ends. CDR3 nucleotides: TGTGCCAGCAGTGAAGGGGGCGCGCATCAGCCCCAGCATTTT. Residues: CASSEGGAHQPQHF.

The chain couples TRBV30 to TRBJ1-2, with 8 bases that match TRBD1. The J segment lost 2 bases and the V segment lost 3 bases, leaving 8 bases of the junction unmatched. From germline, CDR1 is GTSNPN and CDR2 SVGIG (reference sequence). The CDR3 runs 15 residues. The CDR3 DNA reads as TGTGCCTGGAGACGGACAGGGAGATCCAACTATGGCTACACCTTC. As protein: CAWRRTGRSNYGYTF.

This chain links TRBV7-9 with TRBJ2-7; TRBD2 aligns across 7 bases. Germline V CDR1 and CDR2: SEHNR, FQNEAQ (reference sequence). The V gene end was trimmed by 0 bases and the J gene end by 0 bases; junction bases not matched to a gene: 5. This CDR3 has 16 amino acids. CDR3 region: CASSLARGGTSYEQYF. The CDR3 DNA reads as TGTGCCAGCAGCTTAGCGCGCGGGGGAACCTCCTACGAGCAGTACTTC.

The chain has TRBV7-9 and TRBJ2-7; D perhaps matches TRBD2 (6 bases). The germline CDR1 and CDR2 sequences are SEHNR and FQNEAQ (reference sequence). The CDR3 consists of 15 residues. Trimming left V 4 bases short and J 6 bases short, with 19 bases between. The CDR3 nucleotides read TGTGCCAGCAGCTCAAAATCCATGGCAGCGGGCGAGCAGTACTTC. Protein sequence: CASSSKSMAAGEQYF.

The CDR3 nucleotides are TGTGCCAGCAGCGCACGGGGGGGGACGATCTATGGCTACACCTTC. Protein sequence: CASSARGGTIYGYTF. The chain links TRBV9 to TRBJ1-2, with TRBD1 as a possible D gene (5 bases). Trimming shortened V by 3 bases and J by 4 bases, and 16 bases separated the two germline ends. The CDR3 totals 15 residues. In germline, CDR1 is SGDLS, CDR2 YYNGEE.

This chain uses TRBV9 with TRBJ2-3; D is possibly TRBD1 (5 bases). From germline, CDR1 is SGDLS and CDR2 YYNGEE. This CDR3 is built from 16 residues. V was shortened by 4 bases and J by 3 bases, with 18 bases between the two germline ends. Written as DNA, the CDR3 is TGTGCCAGCAGCCCCCGACAGACCTATGGGACAGATACGCAGTATTTT. Its protein product is CASSPRQTYGTDTQYF.

With respect to this clone: Other DNA sequences in the same sample also yield this CDR3. The chain is built from TRBV5-1 and TRBJ2-3; no clear D gene. Trimming pared 5 bases from V and 4 bases from J, leaving 5 bases between. Germline CDR1 SGHRS, CDR2 YFSETQ. The CDR3 totals 11 residues. The CDR3 is CASSLADTQYF. In nucleotides, the CDR3 is TGCGCCAGCAGTTTAGCAGATACGCAGTATTTT.

The chain has TRBV19 and TRBJ1-2; tentative D call: TRBD1 (5 bases). V was pared by 3 bases and J by 4 bases, with 18 bases between. The germline V gene encodes CDR1 LNHDA and CDR2 SQIVND (reference sequence). This CDR3 spans 16 amino acids. CDR3 DNA: TGTGCCAGTAGTATCCGCCGGGACTTCCACCCCTATGGCTACACCTTC. Protein sequence: CASSIRRDFHPYGYTF.

This rearrangement joins TRBV10-1 to TRBJ1-1, with no clear D. The CDR3 is 15 residues long. Trimming took off 3 bases at V and 4 bases at J, with 15 bases between the two ends. Germline V CDR1 and CDR2: WNHNN, SYGVQD (reference sequence). The CDR3 sequence: CASSDSRVRGTEAFF. In nucleotides, the CDR3 is TGCGCCAGCAGTGATTCTCGGGTTCGGGGCACTGAAGCTTTCTTT.

The chain recombines TRBV7-9 with TRBJ1-4; maybe TRBD1 (5 bases). Deletions cut 2 bases from V and 7 bases from J, with 11 bases between. CDR1 SEHNR and CDR2 FQNEAQ come from the germline V gene (reference sequence). The CDR3 loop spans 14 amino acids. The CDR3 DNA reads as TGTGCCAGCAGCTTAATGGGGCAGGGTGAAAAACTGTTTTTT. This codes for CASSLMGQGEKLFF.

The V and J genes are TRBV2 and TRBJ2-5; TRBD2 might be the D (6 bases). This CDR3 is 13 amino acids long. The V gene lost 6 bases and the J gene lost 5 bases, with 13 bases spanning the gap. The germline CDR1 and CDR2 sequences are SNHLY and FYNNEI. The CDR3 DNA sequence: TGTGCCAGCAGCGTCAATGGAGGGGAGACCCAGTACTTC. Amino acid sequence: CASSVNGGETQYF.

V is TRBV11-1 and J is TRBJ2-7, with a tentative D call TRBD2 (6 bases). CDR1 and CDR2 (germline): SGHAT, FQDESV (reference sequence). CDR3 length equals 15 residues. Deletions cut 1 base from V and 0 bases from J, with 10 bases between. The CDR3 DNA follows: TGTGCCAGCAGCTTAGAAGGAGCGGGCTCCTACGAGCAGTACTTC. Its translation: CASSLEGAGSYEQYF.

This sequence joins TRBV5-1 and TRBJ1-5, with 11 bases matching TRBD1. The CDR3 has 16 residues. The V gene end was trimmed by 4 bases and the J gene end by 0 bases; junction bases not matched to a gene: 3. Germline CDR1 and CDR2: SGHRS and YFSETQ. The CDR3 nucleotides read TGCGCCAGCAGCACCGGGACAGGGGGTAGCAATCAGCCCCAGCATTTT. Amino acids: CASSTGTGGSNQPQHF.

This clone was found once. The rearrangement links TRBV10-1 to TRBJ2-7; D is perhaps TRBD1 (5 bases). V was trimmed by 2 bases and J by 3 bases, leaving 8 bases between them. The CDR3 has 13 amino acids. Germline loops: CDR1 WNHNN, CDR2 SYGVQD (reference sequence). CDR3 nucleotide sequence: TGCGCCAGCAGTGAGGACAGTTACTACGAGCAGTACTTC. Protein: CASSEDSYYEQYF.

The J gene is TRBJ2-3, the V gene TRBV28; 9 bases fit TRBD2. There are 14 residues in the CDR3. Germline CDR1 reads MDHEN; CDR2 reads SYDVKM. The V gene end was trimmed by 3 bases and the J gene end by 5 bases; junction bases not matched to a gene: 3. The CDR3 nucleotides read TGTGCCAGCAGTTTGGGACTAGCAATAGATACGCAGTATTTT. Protein: CASSLGLAIDTQYF.

This clone was recorded once. This CDR3 reads CASSQDRGLAGEQYF. As DNA, the CDR3 is TGTGCCAGCAGCCAAGATCGTGGGCTAGCGGGTGAGCAGTACTTC. The chain is built from TRBV4-2 and TRBJ2-7; 8 bases line up with TRBD2. Trimming took 0 bases from V and 7 from J; bases not matched to a gene: 8. The CDR3 has 15 amino acids. Germline CDR1 is LGHNA and CDR2 is YNFKEQ.

The V and J genes are TRBV6-5 and TRBJ1-5; unclear D gene. The CDR3 runs 13 residues. Trimming shortened V by 0 bases and J by 4 bases, and 4 bases separated the two germline ends. Per the germline V gene, CDR1 is MNHEY and CDR2 is SVGAGI. In nucleotides, the CDR3 is TGTGCCAGCAGTTACTCGTCGAATCAGCCCCAGCATTTT. Its protein product is CASSYSSNQPQHF.

The chain uses TRBV28 and TRBJ2-7; D uncertain. Germline-derived CDR1 and CDR2 are MDHEN and SYDVKM. The CDR3 extends over 11 amino acids. V lost 5 bases and J 4 bases, leaving 6 bases between the germline ends. CDR3: CASSLRYEQYF. The DNA of the CDR3 is TGTGCCAGCAGTCTGAGGTACGAGCAGTACTTC.

This sequence joins TRBV7-2 and TRBJ1-2; D remains ambiguous. The CDR3 sequence is 13 residues long. Germline CDR1 is SGHTA and CDR2 is FQGNSA. Trimming removed 3 bases at V and 2 bases at J, with 7 bases between. CDR3 region: CASSFEQNYGYTF. CDR3 bases: TGTGCCAGCAGCTTTGAACAGAACTATGGCTACACCTTC. Complete variable domain (other parts from reference TRBV7-2 and TRBJ1-2): GAGVSQSPSNKVTEKGKDVELRCDPISGHTALYWYRQSLGQGLEFLIYFQGNSAPDKSGLPSDRFSAERTGGSVSTLTIQRTQQEDSAVYLCASSFEQNYGYTFGSGTRLTVV.

The V gene is TRBV14, the J gene TRBJ2-3, with D possibly being TRBD1 (6 bases). The CDR3 covers 15 residues. Germline loops: CDR1 SGHDN, CDR2 FVKESK. The V end was cut by 0 bases, the J end by 1 base, with 8 bases between. The CDR3 reads CASSQERQGTDTQYF. For the CDR3, the DNA is TGTGCCAGCAGCCAAGAACGACAGGGCACAGATACGCAGTATTTT.

The rearrangement links TRBV6-5 to TRBJ1-1; D uncertain. V lost 4 bases to trimming and J lost 5 bases, with 14 bases between them. The germline V gene has CDR1 MNHEY and CDR2 SVGAGI. The CDR3 is 14 residues long. Written as DNA, the CDR3 is TGTGCCAGCAGTTCAACCTCTAATACTACTGAAGCTTTCTTT. Translation gives CASSSTSNTTEAFF.

The gene calls are TRBV27 and TRBJ2-5, with D tentatively TRBD2 (5 bases). Trimming shortened V by 3 bases and J by 5 bases, and 13 bases separated the two germline ends. The germline gives CDR1 MNHEY, CDR2 SMNVEV (reference sequence). CDR3 length: 14 residues. CDR3 amino acids: CASSFGGGRETQYF. Written as DNA, the CDR3 is TGTGCCAGCAGTTTTGGTGGAGGCAGGGAGACCCAGTACTTC.

V and J are TRBV5-1 and TRBJ2-5; D uncertain. Germline loops: CDR1 SGHRS, CDR2 YFSETQ. Trimming shortened V by 1 base and J by 1 base, and 11 bases separated the two germline ends. This CDR3 contains 15 residues. The CDR3 coding sequence is TGCGCCAGCAGCTTGCAGTCTAGTCTCCAAGAGACCCAGTACTTC. Its protein product is CASSLQSSLQETQYF. The variable domain in full, with the rest retrieved from reference TRBV5-1 and TRBJ2-5, is KAGVTQTPRYLIKTRGQQVTLSCSPISGHRSVSWYQQTPGQGLQFLFEYFSETQRNKGNFPGRFSGRQFSNSRSEMNVSTLELGDSALYLCASSLQSSLQETQYFGPGTRLLVL.

In this sample, this clone turned up a few times. This sequence joins TRBV6-5 and TRBJ1-2; the D is unclear. Per germline, CDR1 MNHEY and CDR2 SVGAGI. The CDR3 contains 11 residues. V lost 10 bases, J lost 0 bases, and 6 bases lay in between. This CDR3 is CATQTNYGYTF. The CDR3 DNA follows: TGTGCCACCCAAACTAACTATGGCTACACCTTC.

J is TRBJ1-1 and V is TRBV5-4; the D is unclear. The CDR3 is 14 residues long. Germline CDR1 reads SGHNT; CDR2 reads YYREEE (reference sequence). V was clipped by 5 bases and J by 0 bases, with 11 bases between them. For the CDR3, the DNA is TGTGCCAGCAGGAACGGGGAGCTGAACACTGAAGCTTTCTTT. Translation gives CASRNGELNTEAFF.

The chain combines TRBV7-8 with TRBJ2-5; TRBD1 matches 7 bases. The length of the CDR3 is 15 residues. V lost 1 base, J lost 5 bases, and 7 bases stayed unmatched. CDR1 SGHVS and CDR2 FQNEAQ come from the germline V gene. DNA of the CDR3: TGTGCCAGCAGCTTAGGGGCGACAGGGCGGGAGACCCAGTACTTC. Its protein is CASSLGATGRETQYF.